Ten or more counts support the clone carrying this TCR beta chain. Its antigen is unidentified. The sample comes from a study of Graves' ophthalmopathy and Graves' hyperthyroidism. Findings and limits, study-wide: Most thyroid clonotypes with frequency above 0.001 were detected in blood too.

Clinical symptoms, serum thyroxine, TRAb, thyroid ultrasound and orbital computed tomography determined diagnosis. As the template, RNA transcripts were used to amplify TCR beta CDR3 regions. Scientists carried out first-round RT-PCR using HTBI primers and then a second-round multiplex PCR. TCRdb re-called the multiplex PCR reads with MiXCR, one entry per CDR3 protein. The sample includes approximately 150,000 distinct CDR3 sequences, roughly two fifths seen only once; the top ten take approximately 9%. V was pared by 0 bases and J by 13 bases, with 14 bases between. Germline V gene sequence: CDR1 SGDLS, CDR2 YYNGEE. The CDR3 consists of 14 residues.

The receptor was isolated from a man between 25 and 39 years old with Graves' ophthalmopathy. Sequencing was performed on peripheral blood. The rearrangement joins TRBV9 to TRBJ1-6; D is perhaps TRBD1 (6 bases). Here the CDR3 DNA reads TGTGCCAGCAGCGTAGTGGAGGGGGGCCAGCCCCTCCACTTT. Its translation is CASSVVEGGQPLHF.